The clone carrying this T cell receptor (beta chain) showed up just a few times. No antigen is known for it. This entry comes from a study of OX40 agonist ivuxolimab in advanced cancers. Study-wide context: Prior therapy, whether anti-PD-1, anti-PD-L1 or anti-CTLA-4, was allowed, and 30% to 40% had some. Three dose-escalation patients had partial responses: one with hepatocellular carcinoma and two with cutaneous melanoma. Study conclusions and caveats: Among some nonresponders, normalized T-cell clonal expansion was also low. Average numbers of expanded clones were greater in CD8+ T cells than in CD4+.

Assay used: immunoSEQ multiplex PCR; TCRdb lists only in-frame clones, some missing. The repertoire has roughly 19,000 clones, 70% to 90% of them found once; the top ten carry approximately 51%. Sequenced material: CD4+ or CD8+ T cells sorted from blood, taken in a trial of the OX40 agonist ivuxolimab. The TCR comes from an adult with an advanced solid tumor such as melanoma, head and neck, liver or kidney cancer.

The CDR3 DNA sequence: TGTGCCAGCAGCCAAGGATCGCAGGGGAAAGAAAAACTGTTTTTT. Translating gives CASSQGSQGKEKLFF. This rearrangement joins TRBV16 to TRBJ1-4; tentative D call: TRBD1 (6 bases). The CDR3 length is 15 residues. The ends were cut back, 2 bases at V and 8 bases at J, with 15 bases in the middle. The V gene's germline CDR1 is KGHSY and CDR2 FQNENV.